A single sample gave rise to the 31 T cell receptor beta chains below, sequenced in a study of T cell repertoires in cytomegalovirus infection. No cognate antigen is known for these TCRs. TCRdb recomputed calls from the reads with MiXCR, one row per CDR3 protein. The repertoire has roughly 570,000 distinct CDR3 sequences, 40% of them found once; the top ten carry 48%. The sample was cultured PBMCs, taken from culture after CMV antigen stimulation. The origin of the receptors is a human donor in good health (CMV status not recorded). Some clones in this sample may be carry-over from other donors' samples.

This chain uses TRBV7-6 with TRBJ1-2; D is possibly TRBD1 (5 bases). V gave up 1 base and J gave up 7 bases, with 10 bases separating them. Germline CDR1 is SGHVS and CDR2 is FNYEAQ. The CDR3 sequence is 13 residues long. The CDR3 region has the DNA TGTGCCAGCAGCTTAGTACTAGGGGCTGGCTACACCTTC. Translation gives CASSLVLGAGYTF.

The V and J genes are TRBV6-2 or TRBV6-3 and TRBJ2-3; no clear D gene. Germline V gene sequence: CDR1 MNHEY, CDR2 SVGEGT. The CDR3 contains 12 residues. The V and J ends lost 5 bases and 4 bases respectively, with 7 bases between them. The CDR3 nucleotides read TGTGCCAGCAGTAGTTTTCCAGATACGCAGTATTTT. Amino acids: CASSSFPDTQYF.

The chain employs TRBV4-1 and TRBJ2-7; no firm D call. Germline V gives CDR1 MGHRA, CDR2 YSYEKL. V was trimmed by 0 bases and J by 6 bases, leaving 15 bases between them. This CDR3 contains 15 residues. The CDR3 spells CASSQEARDASEQYF. For the CDR3, the DNA is TGCGCCAGCAGCCAAGAGGCAAGAGATGCCTCCGAGCAGTACTTC.

The rearrangement links TRBV7-6 to TRBJ1-1, with D unresolved. V shed 7 bases and J shed 11 bases, with 20 bases lying between them. Germline V gene sequence: CDR1 SGHVS, CDR2 FNYEAQ. The CDR3 totals 13 residues. CDR3 bases: TGTGCCAGCAATGACTTGTGGGGAGTGAAGGCTTTCTTT. It is translated as CASNDLWGVKAFF.

This clonotype has more than one count but fewer than ten. V gene TRBV2 combines with J gene TRBJ2-5; no definite D call. The CDR3 is 12 residues long. Germline V gives CDR1 SNHLY, CDR2 FYNNEI. Trimming left V 7 bases short and J 2 bases short, with 8 bases between. The CDR3 DNA reads as TGTGCCAGCATTCTGACTCAAGAGACCCAGTACTTC. This encodes CASILTQETQYF.

This clonotype was observed a handful of times. The rearrangement links TRBV28 to TRBJ1-1, with D perhaps matching TRBD1 (5 bases). Deletions cut 6 bases from V and 1 base from J, with 15 bases between. The CDR3 is made up of 15 amino acids. Germline values: CDR1 MDHEN, CDR2 SYDVKM. CDR3 protein: CASSRANDRNTEAFF. In DNA, the CDR3 is TGTGCCAGCAGCCGAGCCAACGACAGGAACACTGAAGCTTTCTTT. The complete variable domain, with remaining parts taken from reference TRBV28 and TRBJ1-1, reads DVKVTQSSRYLVKRTGEKVFLECVQDMDHENMFWYRQDPGLGLRLIYFSYDVKMKEKGDIPEGYSVSREKKERFSLILESASTNQTSMYLCASSRANDRNTEAFFGQGTRLTVV.

This clonotype showed up just a few times. The chain joins TRBV4-2 to TRBJ1-5, with 8 positions matching TRBD1. Germline V gene lookup returns CDR1 LGHNA and CDR2 YNFKEQ. Germline trimming cut 1 base from V and 3 bases from J; bases unmatched to any gene: 8. The CDR3 runs to 17 residues. CDR3 sequence (DNA): TGTGCCAGCAGCCAAGTTGTGACAGGGGTGAACAATCAGCCCCAGCATTTT. Its protein product is CASSQVVTGVNNQPQHF.

This chain connects TRBV7-2 to TRBJ1-2; unclear D gene. The germline V and J ends were trimmed by 3 bases and 8 bases, with 10 bases remaining between them. Germline V gives CDR1 SGHTA, CDR2 FQGNSA. The CDR3 is 12 residues long. This CDR3 reads CASSLDGAGYTF. DNA for the CDR3: TGTGCCAGCAGCTTGGACGGAGCCGGCTACACCTTC.

The V gene is TRBV9, the J gene TRBJ2-2; D unclear. The germline V gene encodes CDR1 SGDLS and CDR2 YYNGEE. V lost 0 bases to trimming and J lost 0 bases, with 9 bases between them. The CDR3 runs 16 residues. The CDR3 nucleotides are TGTGCCAGCAGCGTAGCGGCAGGCGCGAACACCGGGGAGCTGTTTTTT. It specifies CASSVAAGANTGELFF.

Written as DNA, the CDR3 is TGTGCCAGCAGCTTTCAATCCGAAGATACGCAGTATTTT. This gives the protein CASSFQSEDTQYF. This chain uses TRBV7-9 with TRBJ2-3; D not certain. The CDR3 covers 13 residues. The V gene's germline CDR1 is SEHNR and CDR2 FQNEAQ (reference sequence). Trimming pared 3 bases from V and 5 bases from J, leaving 9 bases between.

The table lists this clonotype with a count of one. V and J are TRBV11-2 and TRBJ2-1; 12 nucleotides agree with TRBD2. There are 16 residues in the CDR3. Looked up from germline, CDR1 is SGHAT and CDR2 is FQNNGV. V lost 5 bases and J lost 5; bases outside the gene matches: 7. The CDR3, as DNA: TGTGCCAGCAGCCGCTGGCGGACTAGCGGGGACAATGAGCAGTTCTTC. Translating gives CASSRWRTSGDNEQFF.

A note on this clonotype: Compared with germline, one end of the junction differs, possibly owing to a read error. The rearrangement uses TRBV6-2 or TRBV6-3 and TRBJ2-7; D not certain. The CDR3 is made up of 11 amino acids. Germline CDR1 is MNHEY and CDR2 is SVGEGT. In nucleotides, the CDR3 is TGTGCCGGCAGCACTCACTCGGAGCAGTACTTC. This sequence encodes CAGSTHSEQYF.

The V and J genes are TRBV12-3 or TRBV12-4 and TRBJ1-6; D gene ambiguous. The CDR3 sequence is 12 residues long. The V gene lost 3 bases and the J gene lost 10 bases, with 7 bases spanning the gap. The CDR3 region has the DNA TGTGCCAGCAGTTTTTCGGCGTCACCCCTCCACTTT. Amino acid sequence: CASSFSASPLHF.

This rearrangement joins TRBV27 to TRBJ2-7; TRBD1 is a possible D gene (6 bases). This CDR3 has 11 residues. In germline, CDR1 is MNHEY, CDR2 SMNVEV (reference sequence). V shed 5 bases and J shed 5 bases, with 7 bases lying between them. DNA of the CDR3: TGTGCCAGCAGTGACAGGAACGAGCAGTACTTC. This translates into CASSDRNEQYF.

This clonotype was seen more than once but under ten times. This chain links TRBV7-8 with TRBJ2-3; TRBD2 might be the D (6 bases). V lost 5 bases and J 3 bases, leaving 15 bases between the germline ends. The CDR3 covers 15 residues. Germline CDR1 is SGHVS and CDR2 is FQNEAQ. DNA for the CDR3: TGTGCCAGCAGCCACGGGAGCTTCTCAACAGATACGCAGTATTTT. This translates into CASSHGSFSTDTQYF.

This clonotype was counted between two and nine times. This chain connects TRBV7-2 to TRBJ2-1, with TRBD2 identical over 8 bases. Germline V gives CDR1 SGHTA, CDR2 FQGNSA. V was pared by 4 bases and J by 9 bases, with 11 bases of the junction left unmatched. The CDR3 sequence is 15 residues long. CDR3 in DNA: TGTGCCAGCAGCTCTCTAGCGGGCTGGGGGGGTGAGCAGTTCTTC. Its protein is CASSSLAGWGGEQFF.

This clonotype appeared a few times. The V and J genes are TRBV7-8 and TRBJ2-5; the D call may be TRBD1 or TRBD2 (6 bases each). The CDR3 is 17 amino acids. Germline V gives CDR1 SGHVS, CDR2 FQNEAQ. The germline V and J ends were trimmed by 2 bases and 0 bases, with 16 bases remaining between them. The CDR3 sequence: CASSLNGGTPYQETQYF. The CDR3 region has the DNA TGTGCCAGCAGCTTAAATGGCGGGACACCGTACCAAGAGACCCAGTACTTC.

The rearrangement links TRBV7-2 to TRBJ2-3, with D maybe TRBD1 (6 bases). The length of the CDR3 is 15 residues. Germline CDR1 reads SGHTA; CDR2 reads FQGNSA. Trimming cost V 3 bases and J 4 bases, with 14 bases left between them. For the CDR3, the DNA is TGTGCCAGCAGCTTGGGACAATTTTGGGCAGATACGCAGTATTTT. Amino acid sequence: CASSLGQFWADTQYF. Full variable domain (remainder filled in from reference TRBV7-2 and TRBJ2-3): GAGVSQSPSNKVTEKGKDVELRCDPISGHTALYWYRQSLGQGLEFLIYFQGNSAPDKSGLPSDRFSAERTGGSVSTLTIQRTQQEDSAVYLCASSLGQFWADTQYFGPGTRLTVL.

The genes are TRBV10-3 and TRBJ1-2; the D gene is possibly TRBD1 (5 bases). The CDR3 spans 13 residues. Germline V gives CDR1 ENHRY, CDR2 SYGVKD. Trimming took off 5 bases at V and 3 bases at J, with 10 bases between the two ends. This chain's CDR3 is CAISTGTDYGYTF. CDR3 nucleotide sequence: TGTGCCATCAGTACCGGGACGGACTATGGCTACACCTTC.

J is TRBJ2-3 and V is TRBV11-2, with a tentative D call TRBD2 (6 bases). V was pared by 1 base and J by 13 bases, with 15 bases between. The CDR3 has 13 residues. Germline CDR1 and CDR2: SGHAT and FQNNGV. Here the CDR3 DNA reads TGTGCCAGCAGCTTAGGGAGCGGCAGGAGGGAGTATTTT. Translated, it gives CASSLGSGRREYF.

The chain couples TRBV28 to TRBJ1-1; TRBD1 aligns across 8 bases. The germline CDR1 and CDR2 sequences are MDHEN and SYDVKM. This CDR3 comprises 16 residues. V lost 5 bases and J lost 2; bases outside the gene matches: 10. CDR3 nucleotide sequence: TGTGCCAGCAGTCGGGGGGACAGGAGTTCAAACACTGAAGCTTTCTTT. Amino acid sequence: CASSRGDRSSNTEAFF. The full variable domain, in which reference TRBV28 and TRBJ1-1 provide the parts outside the CDR3, is DVKVTQSSRYLVKRTGEKVFLECVQDMDHENMFWYRQDPGLGLRLIYFSYDVKMKEKGDIPEGYSVSREKKERFSLILESASTNQTSMYLCASSRGDRSSNTEAFFGQGTRLTVV.

The gene calls are TRBV20-1 and TRBJ1-2; D not resolved. The CDR3 extends over 13 amino acids. Germline lookup yields CDR1 DFQATT and CDR2 SNEGSKA (reference sequence). Trimming shortened V by 1 base and J by 3 bases, and 9 bases separated the two germline ends. As DNA, the CDR3 is TGCAGTGCTAGAGGGGTAGGAGACTATGGCTACACCTTC. Translation gives CSARGVGDYGYTF.

This clonotype came up a few times. V and J are TRBV6-1 and TRBJ1-3; no clear D gene. V was shortened by 0 bases and J by 2 bases, with 14 bases between the two germline ends. Germline V gene sequence: CDR1 MNHNS, CDR2 SASEGT. The CDR3 is made up of 17 amino acids. CDR3 bases: TGTGCCAGCAGTGAAGCGGACGCCGGGAGGCCTGGAAACACCATATATTTT. Translating it yields CASSEADAGRPGNTIYF.

This clonotype showed up just a few times. The chain recombines TRBV12-3 or TRBV12-4 with TRBJ2-7; tentatively, D is TRBD1 (6 bases). The V end was cut by 6 bases, the J end by 3 bases, with 15 bases between. CDR3 size: 14 residues. CDR3 sequence reads: CASSQQGGSYEQYF. The CDR3 DNA is TGTGCCAGCAGCCAACAGGGTGGGAGCTACGAGCAGTACTTC.

This clonotype was observed at least ten times. This chain connects TRBV7-2 to TRBJ2-5, with D perhaps assigned TRBD1 or TRBD2 (5 bases each). Per germline, CDR1 SGHTA and CDR2 FQGNSA. V shed 6 bases and J shed 5 bases, with 13 bases lying between them. The CDR3 sequence is 13 residues long. Here the CDR3 reads CASRRDRKETQYF. The CDR3 DNA reads TGTGCCAGCAGGAGGGACCGAAAGGAGACCCAGTACTTC.

This clonotype showed up just a few times. The chain uses TRBV20-1 and TRBJ1-5; perhaps TRBD1 as D (6 bases). The germline V gene encodes CDR1 DFQATT and CDR2 SNEGSKA (reference sequence). The V end was cut by 1 base, the J end by 3 bases, with 10 bases between. The CDR3 is made up of 14 amino acids. Written as DNA, the CDR3 is TGCAGTGCTAGAGTCGGGGGCAACAATCAGCCCCAGCATTTT. Its translation: CSARVGGNNQPQHF.

The chain recombines TRBV4-1 with TRBJ2-1; unclear D gene. Germline CDR1 is MGHRA and CDR2 is YSYEKL. V was trimmed by 2 bases and J by 7 bases, leaving 12 bases between them. The CDR3 length is 14 residues. The CDR3 nucleotides read TGCGCCAGCAGCCAAAAGACTGGATGGAATGAGCAGTTCTTC. Residues: CASSQKTGWNEQFF.

The chain has TRBV5-3 and TRBJ1-1, with 8 bases aligning to TRBD1. TRBV5-3 is an open reading frame, and its role is uncertain. The CDR3 sequence is 12 residues long. With 8 bases clipped from V and 11 bases from J, the junction kept 11 bases outside the gene matches. CDR3 DNA: TGTGCCAGCAGCCTAAATACAGGGGGGGCTTTCTTT. Protein: CASSLNTGGAFF.

The rearrangement joins TRBV24-1 to TRBJ2-3; D remains ambiguous. Germline values: CDR1 KGHDR, CDR2 SFDVKD. Between the trimmed V and J ends, which lost 1 base and 6 bases, there was a span of 19 bases. The CDR3 is 17 residues long. In DNA, the CDR3 is TGTGCCACCAGTGATTTAAACAAATTAGACGGGCTGGATACGCAGTATTTT. This encodes CATSDLNKLDGLDTQYF.

This chain links TRBV6-1 with TRBJ1-2; TRBD1 might be the D (6 bases). Trimming left V 7 bases short and J 8 bases short, with 17 bases between. From germline, CDR1 is MNHNS and CDR2 SASEGT. This CDR3 region has 13 residues. CDR3 nucleotide sequence: TGTGCCAGCATCCCAGGGGCGCAGTGGGGCTACACCTTC. This codes for CASIPGAQWGYTF.

There are a few counts of this clonotype. The chain recombines TRBV18 with TRBJ1-3; D is possibly TRBD1 (5 bases). Trimming cost V 3 bases and J 4 bases, with 16 bases left between them. The CDR3 runs to 16 residues. Germline-derived CDR1 and CDR2 are KGHSH and LQKENI. The CDR3 here is CASSPWSGMTGNTIYF. The DNA for the CDR3 is TGTGCCAGCTCACCGTGGTCAGGGATGACGGGAAACACCATATATTTT. The variable domain in full, completed from reference TRBV18 and TRBJ1-3, reads NAGVMQNPRHLVRRRGQEARLRCSPMKGHSHVYWYRQLPEEGLKFMVYLQKENIIDESGMPKERFSAEFPKEGPSILRIQQVVRGDSAAYFCASSPWSGMTGNTIYFGEGSWLTVV.